Here is one T cell receptor (beta chain) with its context. This clone was counted between two and nine times. Its target antigen remains unknown. No base-level quality is on record; no much larger clone is a single base apart. This sample is drawn from a study of control samples from healthy donors and cancer patients (dated by TCRdb to 2020 to 2022). The library was prepared using the immunoSEQ multiplex PCR assay. The table comes from immuneACCESS by way of TCRdb, which keeps in-frame sequences with V and J called. Part of the clones is missing from these tables; in studies checked, under half for an unresolved V gene and the rest for unknown reasons. This sample holds approximately 97,000 clones; roughly nine tenths were observed only once. Of the sample, 2% to 3% falls within the top ten clones. This sequence originates from a woman between 18 and 29 years old in good health. Sequenced sample: blood.

Read as DNA, the sequence is TGCAGCGTCGAGGCGAGAAATACGCAGTATTTT. This translates into CSVEARNTQYF. The rearranged segments are TRBV29-1 and TRBJ2-3; the D gene cannot be named for sure. From the cysteine up to the phenylalanine, the CDR3 has a length of 11 residues. Just CDR3 DNA is preserved here, 33 bases in frame from base 1. The V and J ends are trimmed by 6 bases and 7 bases, leaving 11 bases between them. CDR1 and CDR2 are drawn from the germline V gene: SQVTM, ANQGSEA.